The 30 T cell receptor beta chains below come from one sample, sequenced in a study of T cells in Graves' hyperthyroidism and ophthalmopathy. Researchers took RNA transcripts and amplified the TCR beta CDR3 regions from them. The study used the HTBI primer set for a first-round RT-PCR of the TCR CDR3. TCRdb fed the multiplex PCR reads into MiXCR, producing one record per CDR3 protein. Among hundreds of thousands of distinct CDR3 sequences listed, 14% were seen once. Sequenced input: blood. The receptors derive from a woman aged 18-29 years with Graves' hyperthyroidism.

This clonotype was detected ten times or more. This chain links TRBV11-3 with TRBJ2-1; 7 bases agree with TRBD2. The CDR3 consists of 18 residues. Looked up from germline, CDR1 is SGHNT and CDR2 is YENEEA. Losses at the gene ends were 1 base for V and 1 base for J; bases not matched to a gene: 10. CDR3 protein: CASSLVWSGGGSYNEQFF. For the CDR3, the DNA is TGTGCCAGCAGCTTAGTTTGGTCCGGGGGAGGGTCCTACAATGAGCAGTTCTTC.

The chain is built from TRBV12-3 or TRBV12-4 and TRBJ1-3; D is possibly TRBD1 (6 bases). Trimming took off 3 bases at V and 8 bases at J, with 11 bases between the two ends. The CDR3 is 13 amino acids. The DNA for the CDR3 is TGTGCCAGCAGTTTCACAGGGAGAGACACCATATATTTT. This encodes CASSFTGRDTIYF.

The gene calls are TRBV27 and TRBJ2-7; the match to TRBD2 covers 11 bases. Trimming at V came to 5 bases and at J to 4 bases, leaving 19 bases not matched to a gene. Germline lookup yields CDR1 MNHEY and CDR2 SMNVEV (reference sequence). The CDR3 extends over 19 amino acids. CDR3 sequence (DNA): TGTGCCAGCAGTCCAACCTCCTTTAGCGGGAGGGGGATTATTTACGAGCAGTACTTC. Its translation: CASSPTSFSGRGIIYEQYF.

A few counts support this clonotype. V is TRBV19 and J is TRBJ1-1, with TRBD1 matching over 7 bases. CDR1 and CDR2 from the germline V gene are LNHDA and SQIVND (reference sequence). Losses at the gene ends were 7 bases for V and 7 bases for J; bases not matched to a gene: 6. This CDR3 has 12 amino acids. CDR3 amino acids: CASMTGSGEAFF. The CDR3, as DNA: TGTGCCAGTATGACAGGGAGTGGTGAAGCTTTCTTT.

This chain links TRBV19 with TRBJ1-5; TRBD1 is a possible D gene (5 bases). Looked up from germline, CDR1 is LNHDA and CDR2 is SQIVND (reference sequence). V lost 7 bases and J 3 bases, leaving 13 bases between the germline ends. The CDR3 is 14 residues long. In nucleotides, the CDR3 is TGTGCCAGTACCTCCTGGGACTTCAATCAGCCCCAGCATTTT. Translating it yields CASTSWDFNQPQHF.

The CDR3 coding sequence is TGCGCCAGCAGCCAAGGCGCGGGGGGTCACGAGACCCAGTACTTC. Amino acid sequence: CASSQGAGGHETQYF. This rearrangement joins TRBV4-3 to TRBJ2-5; 8 bases are shared with TRBD2. The germline V gene has CDR1 LGHNA and CDR2 YSLEER. The V gene end was trimmed by 1 base and the J gene end by 5 bases; junction bases not matched to a gene: 6. This CDR3 comprises 15 residues.

At least ten counts were recorded for this clonotype. The chain recombines TRBV30 with TRBJ1-2; a weak D match, TRBD1 (6 bases). CDR1 is GTSNPN and CDR2 is SVGIG in the germline V gene (reference sequence). Trimming took off 4 bases at V and 5 bases at J, with 20 bases between the two ends. The CDR3 runs to 15 residues. In DNA, the CDR3 is TGTGCCTGGACGATCTCCGGACAGCAGTTTTATGGCTACACCTTC. Translating gives CAWTISGQQFYGYTF.

V usage is TRBV6-5 and J usage is TRBJ2-1; D is unresolved. Trimming removed 3 bases at V and 2 bases at J, with 8 bases between. The V gene's germline CDR1 is MNHEY and CDR2 SVGAGI. CDR3 length: 14 amino acids. The CDR3 is CASSYQKPYNEQFF. The DNA of the CDR3 is TGTGCCAGCAGTTATCAAAAACCCTACAATGAGCAGTTCTTC.

J is TRBJ2-4 and V is TRBV28; 7 bases agree with TRBD1. The trim removed 6 bases at V and 1 base at J, leaving 12 bases unmatched. The CDR3 covers 17 residues. Looked up from germline, CDR1 is MDHEN and CDR2 is SYDVKM. CDR3 coding DNA: TGTGCCAGCAGGGACCTTACAGGGGCCCTGGCCAAAAACATTCAGTACTTC. The encoded protein is CASRDLTGALAKNIQYF.

The CDR3 nucleotides read TGTGCCAGCCCACGGGTACAACAAGAGACCCAGTACTTC. Translation gives CASPRVQQETQYF. The chain is built from TRBV18 and TRBJ2-5; D call uncertain. Trimming shortened V by 8 bases and J by 2 bases, and 12 bases separated the two germline ends. The length of the CDR3 is 13 residues. Germline-derived CDR1 and CDR2 are KGHSH and LQKENI. Supplemented by reference TRBV18 and TRBJ2-5, the full variable domain reads NAGVMQNPRHLVRRRGQEARLRCSPMKGHSHVYWYRQLPEEGLKFMVYLQKENIIDESGMPKERFSAEFPKEGPSILRIQQVVRGDSAAYFCASPRVQQETQYFGPGTRLLVL.

As for this clonotype: A much larger clone differs from this one at a single base, so this may be a read error. This chain uses TRBV12-3 or TRBV12-4 with TRBJ1-5, with 10 bases fitting TRBD1. The trim removed 3 bases at V and 0 bases at J, leaving 5 bases unmatched. The CDR3 sequence is 17 residues long. The CDR3 coding sequence is TGTGCCAGCAGTTTGGGGACAGGGGTTATTAGCAATCAGCCCCAGCATTTT. This sequence encodes CASSLGTGVISNQPQHF.

Many counts were recorded for this clonotype. The J gene is TRBJ1-1, the V gene TRBV29-1; no definite D call. This CDR3 has 13 amino acids. Germline-derived CDR1 and CDR2 are SQVTM and ANQGSEA. The V end was cut by 1 base, the J end by 0 bases, with 6 bases between. The CDR3 protein is CSVEAGMNTEAFF. The CDR3 nucleotides are TGCAGCGTTGAAGCCGGCATGAACACTGAAGCTTTCTTT.

This clonotype was counted between two and nine times. Here the CDR3 reads CASSALTGGIAETQYF. The CDR3 nucleotides read TGTGCCAGCAGCGCCTTAACAGGGGGTATCGCTGAGACCCAGTACTTC. The gene calls are TRBV7-8 and TRBJ2-5, with TRBD1 identical over 8 bases. The CDR3 extends over 16 amino acids. CDR1 and CDR2 (germline): SGHVS, FQNEAQ. The ends lost 5 bases at V and 5 bases at J; junction bases unmatched: 13.

As concerns this clonotype: Here the CDR3 omits its conserved ending phenylalanine or tryptophan, so a read error is the likely source. The J gene is TRBJ1-5, the V gene TRBV6-2 or TRBV6-3, with a tentative D call TRBD1 (6 bases). The CDR3 is made up of 17 amino acids. Trimming removed 0 bases at V and 0 bases at J, with 12 bases between. The germline V gene has CDR1 MNHEY and CDR2 SVGEGT. CDR3 coding DNA: TGTGCCAGCAGTTACTCGTCCAGGGGTTATAGCAATCAGCCCCAGCATTCT. This gives the protein CASSYSSRGYSNQPQHS.

Only a few counts were recorded for this clonotype. The V call is TRBV7-9, the J call TRBJ2-2; D call uncertain. The ends were cut back, 2 bases at V and 6 bases at J, with 16 bases in the middle. The CDR3 is 16 residues long. Germline CDR1 and CDR2: SEHNR and FQNEAQ (reference sequence). The chain's CDR3 is CASSLNNRLGPGELFF. CDR3 coding DNA: TGTGCCAGCAGCTTAAATAATCGGCTGGGTCCCGGGGAGCTGTTTTTT.

V usage is TRBV5-5 and J usage is TRBJ2-2, with 12 nucleotides matching TRBD2. V was pared by 5 bases and J by 4 bases, with 3 bases of the junction left unmatched. Germline assignment: CDR1 SGHKS and CDR2 YYEKEE (reference sequence). This CDR3 region has 15 residues. Written as DNA, the CDR3 is TGTGCCAGCAGAGTGGGACTAGCGGGCACCGGGGAGCTGTTTTTT. Amino acid sequence: CASRVGLAGTGELFF. The full variable domain, rest sourced from reference TRBV5-5 and TRBJ2-2, is DAGVTQSPTHLIKTRGQQVTLRCSPISGHKSVSWYQQVLGQGPQFIFQYYEKEERGRGNFPDRFSARQFPNYSSELNVNALLLGDSALYLCASRVGLAGTGELFFGEGSRLTVL.

In this sample, this clonotype turned up once. This may be a read error: a much more frequent sequence differs by one nucleotide. J is TRBJ2-2 and V is TRBV7-2; 10 positions match TRBD2. After removal of 4 bases from V and 5 bases from J, the junction contained 13 bases not matched to a gene. Germline V gene sequence: CDR1 SGHTA, CDR2 FQGNSA. This CDR3 has 18 residues. In DNA, the CDR3 is TGTGCCAGCAGCTCTCCTAGCGGGAGTCTGTTTGAGACCGGGGAGCTGTTTTTT. Its translation is CASSSPSGSLFETGELFF.

This clonotype occurred many times. V usage is TRBV28 and J usage is TRBJ2-7; D uncertain. This CDR3 comprises 14 residues. Looked up from germline, CDR1 is MDHEN and CDR2 is SYDVKM. The germline V and J ends were trimmed by 5 bases and 1 base, with 12 bases remaining between them. The CDR3: CASSGMEDSYEQYF. CDR3 in DNA: TGTGCCAGCAGTGGGATGGAAGATTCCTACGAGCAGTACTTC.

The chain couples TRBV9 to TRBJ1-1, with D possibly being TRBD1 (5 bases). Germline V gene data show CDR1 as SGDLS and CDR2 as YYNGEE. V dropped 4 bases and J dropped 0 bases, with 22 bases sitting between them. There are 18 residues in the CDR3. The chain's CDR3 is CASSLSVGSNRMNTEAFF. The CDR3 DNA reads as TGTGCCAGCAGCCTTTCGGTGGGGTCGAACAGGATGAACACTGAAGCTTTCTTT.

The sample holds many counts of this clonotype. This chain uses TRBV5-1 with TRBJ1-1, with D possibly matching TRBD1 (5 bases). V dropped 0 bases and J dropped 4 bases, with 16 bases sitting between them. The germline gives CDR1 SGHRS, CDR2 YFSETQ. The CDR3 sequence is 16 residues long. The CDR3: CASSLVSGRGTTEAFF. The CDR3 DNA sequence: TGCGCCAGCAGCTTGGTTTCCGGGCGGGGGACCACTGAAGCTTTCTTT. The variable domain in full, with the rest retrieved from reference TRBV5-1 and TRBJ1-1, is KAGVTQTPRYLIKTRGQQVTLSCSPISGHRSVSWYQQTPGQGLQFLFEYFSETQRNKGNFPGRFSGRQFSNSRSEMNVSTLELGDSALYLCASSLVSGRGTTEAFFGQGTRLTVV.

Concerning this clonotype itself: A much bigger clone sits one base away, suggesting this may be a read error. CDR3 nucleotide sequence: TGTGCCGGCAGCTTACACGGTCTAAGATATGGCTACACCTTC. Translation gives CAGSLHGLRYGYTF. The genes are TRBV7-9 and TRBJ1-2, with D uncertain. Germline values: CDR1 SEHNR, CDR2 FQNEAQ (reference sequence). This CDR3 is 14 amino acids long.

This clonotype was seen only a few times. At one of its ends the junction is not consistent with the germline gene, which may arise from a read error. This rearrangement joins TRBV3-1 to TRBJ2-7; TRBD1 might be the D (6 bases). This CDR3 has 14 amino acids. Germline values: CDR1 LGHDT, CDR2 YNNKEL (reference sequence). The CDR3 sequence: CASSRDTVSYEQYF. The CDR3 coding sequence is TGCGCCAGCAGCCGGGACACCGTTTCCTACGAGCAGTACTTC.

In its sample, this clonotype was seen many times. The chain recombines TRBV18 with TRBJ1-2; weak D call: TRBD1 (5 bases). Looked up from germline, CDR1 is KGHSH and CDR2 is LQKENI. Between the trimmed V and J ends, which lost 2 bases and 8 bases, there was a span of 12 bases. The CDR3 is 13 amino acids. This CDR3 reads CASSPLLGDGYTF. The CDR3, as DNA: TGTGCCAGCTCACCATTGTTGGGGGACGGCTACACCTTC.

Worth noting for this clonotype: Sequence at one end of the junction differs from germline and may be a read error. The chain employs TRBV28 and TRBJ1-5; D uncertain. This CDR3 is 14 amino acids long. Germline values: CDR1 MDHEN, CDR2 SYDVKM. DNA of the CDR3: TGTGTCAGCAGTTTTATGCCCCTGAATCAGCCCCAGCATTTT. Translation: CVSSFMPLNQPQHF.

The J gene is TRBJ2-3, the V gene TRBV12-3 or TRBV12-4, with 7 bases lining up with TRBD2. The J segment lost 3 bases and the V segment lost 3 bases, leaving 6 bases of the junction unmatched. This CDR3 spans 15 amino acids. CDR3 residues: CASSFRRELTDTQYF. CDR3 nucleotide sequence: TGTGCCAGCAGTTTCCGGCGGGAGCTGACAGATACGCAGTATTTT.

This clonotype has a handful of counts. The chain uses TRBV30 and TRBJ1-5; TRBD1 agrees at 7 bases. With 0 bases clipped from V and 2 bases from J, the junction kept 10 bases outside the gene matches. The germline V gene has CDR1 GTSNPN and CDR2 SVGIG (reference sequence). The CDR3 runs to 17 residues. The chain's CDR3 is CAWSVRGGGTGNQPQHF. CDR3 sequence (DNA): TGTGCCTGGAGTGTACGAGGAGGGGGCACTGGCAATCAGCCCCAGCATTTT. Filled out from reference TRBV30 and TRBJ1-5, the complete variable domain reads SQTIHQWPATLVQPVGSPLSLECTVEGTSNPNLYWYRQAAGRGLQLLFYSVGIGQISSEVPQNLSASRPQDRQFILSSKKLLLSDSGFYLCAWSVRGGGTGNQPQHFGDGTRLSIL.

The table lists this clonotype with many counts. The genes are TRBV7-2 and TRBJ1-1; possibly TRBD1 for D (5 bases). The V gene's germline CDR1 is SGHTA and CDR2 FQGNSA. This CDR3 spans 15 amino acids. V gave up 2 bases and J gave up 3 bases, with 13 bases separating them. The CDR3 sequence: CASSLLGGRHTEAFF. DNA of the CDR3: TGTGCCAGCAGCTTATTGGGGGGTAGGCACACTGAAGCTTTCTTT.

Notes on this clonotype: The junction departs from germline at one end; a sequencing error may be responsible. This sequence joins TRBV6-2 or TRBV6-3 and TRBJ2-1; D unclear. CDR1 and CDR2 from the germline V gene are MNHEY and SVGEGT. The CDR3 extends over 16 amino acids. This chain's CDR3 is CASSSPSVSSHNEQFF. In nucleotides, the CDR3 is TGTGCCAGCAGTTCGCCGAGTGTGAGCTCCCACAATGAGCAGTTCTTC.

This clonotype was counted only a few times. The chain combines TRBV28 with TRBJ2-2; D is unresolved. The length of the CDR3 is 14 residues. The V end lost 7 bases, the J end lost 5 bases, and 14 bases lay between the germline ends. The germline V gene encodes CDR1 MDHEN and CDR2 SYDVKM. The chain's CDR3 is CASNPHQLTGELFF. CDR3 nucleotide sequence: TGTGCCAGCAACCCCCATCAGCTAACCGGGGAGCTGTTTTTT.

This clonotype has ten or more counts. This chain uses TRBV12-3 or TRBV12-4 with TRBJ2-3, with D perhaps TRBD1 or TRBD2 (6 bases each). V lost 0 bases and J 4 bases, leaving 17 bases between the germline ends. This CDR3 contains 17 residues. Written as DNA, the CDR3 is TGTGCCAGCAGTTTAGCGGGAAGGGGGGTTTGGTCAGATACGCAGTATTTT. It codes for CASSLAGRGVWSDTQYF.